This T cell receptor (beta chain) derives from a study of OX40 agonist ivuxolimab in advanced cancers. At the level of the study: Ivuxolimab was administered intravenously to patients at 0.01 to 10 mg/kg every 2 weeks. Study results and limitations: Researchers did not establish what antigens the expanded peripheral T cells target.

Comments on this clone: Its specificity is unknown.

Exclusion of a patient followed from autoimmune disease history or systemic immunosuppression. The V gene's germline CDR1 is SGHRS and CDR2 YFSETQ. The CDR3 contains 14 residues. Losses at the gene ends were 0 bases for V and 6 bases for J; bases not matched to a gene: 2. TCRdb's table, derived via immunoSEQ multiplex PCR, lists solely in-frame clones and lacks some. This table has over 60,000 clones, roughly 87% appearing once. This specimen was CD4+ or CD8+ T cells sorted from blood, taken in a trial of the OX40 agonist ivuxolimab. This clonotype was sampled from an adult with an advanced solid tumor such as melanoma, head and neck, liver or kidney cancer. The chain combines TRBV5-1 with TRBJ2-7, with 11 nucleotides matching TRBD2. In DNA, the CDR3 is TGCGCCAGCAGCTTGGAACTAGCGGGAGTCGAGCAGTACTTC. This encodes CASSLELAGVEQYF.